The T cell receptor (beta chain) under discussion was sequenced for a study of shared T cell receptors in the human thymus. The germline gives CDR1 SQVTM, CDR2 ANQGSEA. This CDR3 has 15 residues. Trimming cost V 4 bases and J 1 base; bases outside gene matches: 7. Sequencing was performed with immunoSEQ multiplex PCR; in TCRdb, only in-frame clones are kept and a portion is missing. The table lists about 660,000 clones, over 75% of them singletons. These records were also assigned to another study, of human thymus T cells. That paper notes: Donors were healthy Finnish babies undergoing corrective operations for congenital heart defects.

This TCR came from a boy younger than two with a congenital heart defect. This sequence joins TRBV29-1 and TRBJ2-7; 10 bases agree with TRBD1. Sequencing was performed on thymocytes. The CDR3 DNA reads TGCAGCGTTGGCCCCGACAGGGGGCCGTCCTACGAGCAGTACTTC. Its protein product is CSVGPDRGPSYEQYF.